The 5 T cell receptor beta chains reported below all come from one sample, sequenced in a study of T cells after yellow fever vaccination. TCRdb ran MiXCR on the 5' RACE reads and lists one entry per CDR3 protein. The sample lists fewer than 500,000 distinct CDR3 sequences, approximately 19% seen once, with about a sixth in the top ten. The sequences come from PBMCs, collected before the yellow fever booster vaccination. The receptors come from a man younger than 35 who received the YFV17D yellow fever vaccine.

The CDR3 spells CASSQEVGWVAGSEAFF. CDR3 nucleotide sequence: TGCGCCAGCAGCCAAGAGGTTGGTTGGGTCGCGGGCTCTGAAGCTTTCTTT. V gene TRBV4-3 combines with J gene TRBJ1-1; D is unresolved. Between the trimmed V and J ends, which lost 0 bases and 6 bases, there was a span of 20 bases. The CDR3 consists of 17 residues. Per germline, CDR1 LGHNA and CDR2 YSLEER.

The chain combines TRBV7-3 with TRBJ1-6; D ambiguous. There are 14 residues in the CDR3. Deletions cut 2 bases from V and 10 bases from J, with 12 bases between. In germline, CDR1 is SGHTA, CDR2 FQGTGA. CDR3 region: CASSLGSLGSPLHF. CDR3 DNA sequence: TGTGCCAGCAGCTTAGGATCATTGGGCTCACCCCTCCACTTT.

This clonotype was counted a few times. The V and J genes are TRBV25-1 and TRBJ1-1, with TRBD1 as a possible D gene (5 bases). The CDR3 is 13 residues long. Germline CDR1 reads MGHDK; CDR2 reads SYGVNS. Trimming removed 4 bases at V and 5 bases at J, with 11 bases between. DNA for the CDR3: TGTGCCAGCAGTGTCAGGGTGGGGACTGAAGCTTTCTTT. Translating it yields CASSVRVGTEAFF.

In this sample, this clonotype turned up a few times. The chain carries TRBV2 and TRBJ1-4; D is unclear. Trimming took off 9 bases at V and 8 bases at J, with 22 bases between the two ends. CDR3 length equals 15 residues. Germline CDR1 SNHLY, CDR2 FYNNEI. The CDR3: CARGGRSSKAEKLFF. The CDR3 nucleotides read TGTGCCAGGGGAGGGAGATCCTCGAAGGCAGAAAAACTGTTTTTT.

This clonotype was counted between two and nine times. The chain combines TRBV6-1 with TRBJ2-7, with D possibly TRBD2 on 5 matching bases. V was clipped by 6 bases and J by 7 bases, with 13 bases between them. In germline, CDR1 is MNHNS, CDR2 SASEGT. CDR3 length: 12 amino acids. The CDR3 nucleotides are TGTGCCAGCAGGTCCGGGGTTCGGGAGCAGTACTTC. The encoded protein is CASRSGVREQYF.